This entry features one T cell receptor beta chain sequence. The entry originates in a study of patients and donors after allogeneic stem cell transplantation. TCRdb re-called the RT-PCR reads with MiXCR, one entry per CDR3 protein. The table has approximately 200,000 distinct CDR3 sequences, 38% seen once. CDR1 and CDR2 (germline): LNHDA, SQIVND (reference sequence). Trimming took 5 bases from V and 1 from J, leaving 14 bases between them. CDR3 size: 15 residues. This clonotype was sampled from a human donor who was either an allogeneic HSCT recipient or a stem cell or donor lymphocyte infusion donor (not recorded which). It is not recorded whose cells these are; they may come from a transplant donor. This chain connects TRBV19 to TRBJ1-1; D uncertain. Sequencing used blood, either unsorted or a sorted T cell fraction (not recorded which). The CDR3 is CASSVPWVGNTEAFF. The CDR3 coding sequence is TGTGCCAGTAGTGTCCCCTGGGTGGGGAACACTGAAGCTTTCTTT.